Following are 3 T cell receptor beta chains from one sample sequenced in a study of CD8 T cells in Susac syndrome. An amount of RNA that ranged from roughly 0.45 to 1 ug was reverse transcribed with random hexamers. One entry per CDR3 protein results from TCRdb running MiXCR on the immunoSEQ multiplex PCR reads. The sample consists of 180,000 or so distinct CDR3 sequences, nearly 95% of them appearing once. Sequencing was done on a sample of CD4+ T cells from PBMCs. The receptors come from a human donor with multiple sclerosis.

The chain joins TRBV11-2 to TRBJ2-1; weak D call: TRBD2 (5 bases). The CDR3 extends over 14 amino acids. CDR1 and CDR2 (germline): SGHAT, FQNNGV. V dropped 7 bases and J dropped 0 bases, with 10 bases sitting between them. Written as DNA, the CDR3 is TGTGCCAGCACCTCAACTAGCTCCTACAATGAGCAGTTCTTC. This codes for CASTSTSSYNEQFF.

The rearrangement uses TRBV30 and TRBJ1-1; D gene uncertain. The CDR3 contains 12 residues. Trimming removed 2 bases from V and 10 bases from J, with 14 bases in between. Germline V gene data show CDR1 as GTSNPN and CDR2 as SVGIG (reference sequence). The CDR3 is CAWSSPGRGAFF. In nucleotides, the CDR3 is TGTGCCTGGAGTTCCCCGGGGAGAGGAGCTTTCTTT.

The chain uses TRBV28 and TRBJ2-3, with TRBD1 matching 9 bases. The V and J ends lost 5 bases and 4 bases, in that order; junction bases with no gene match: 10. This CDR3 comprises 16 residues. In germline, CDR1 is MDHEN, CDR2 SYDVKM. The CDR3 region is CASSRVGTGYSDTQYF. CDR3 DNA sequence: TGTGCCAGCAGTCGTGTTGGGACAGGGTATTCAGATACGCAGTATTTT. Supplemented by reference TRBV28 and TRBJ2-3, the full variable domain reads DVKVTQSSRYLVKRTGEKVFLECVQDMDHENMFWYRQDPGLGLRLIYFSYDVKMKEKGDIPEGYSVSREKKERFSLILESASTNQTSMYLCASSRVGTGYSDTQYFGPGTRLTVL.